This T cell receptor (beta chain) was identified in a study of cytomegalovirus exposure and HLA in healthy donors. Study-wide points: Productive status was seen about 87% or about 30% of the time for most TCR beta V segments in an earlier analysis. Diagnosis of cytomegalovirus status made by the classifier reportedly showed high specificity and sensitivity. Later on, an analysis found that several of the most significant clusters appeared to be linked to common viral pathogens, which included parvovirus B19.

Comments on this clone: Its matching antigen is unknown.

The PCR employed 60 Vbeta primers together with 13 Jbeta primers. The data were produced by immunoSEQ multiplex PCR, yet TCRdb's version contains in-frame clones alone and is incomplete. The profile shows some 150,000 clones, nearly 80% of them singletons. There are 12 residues in the CDR3. With 5 bases removed from V and 8 bases from J, the gap between germline ends came to 13 bases. Germline assignment: CDR1 SGHKS and CDR2 YYEKEE (reference sequence). This chain connects TRBV5-5 to TRBJ1-2; D is undetermined. The sample comprised PBMCs. The sequence was obtained from a man aged 25-40 years in good health and CMV-seropositive. CDR3 DNA sequence: TGTGCCAGCAGGGCCGAAATCGAAGGCTACACCTTC. Translation: CASRAEIEGYTF.